Shown below are 4 T cell receptor beta chains from a single sample sequenced in a study of cytomegalovirus exposure and HLA in healthy donors. PCR involved 60 Vbeta and 13 Jbeta primers. Profiling relied on immunoSEQ multiplex PCR, and the TCRdb table lists in-frame clones only, not all of them. In the table there are some 150,000 clones, under 75% of which are singletons. Material: PBMCs. These receptors originate from a woman in her 40s in good health and CMV-seronegative.

This clone has a single count. The chain is built from TRBV7-3 and TRBJ2-5, with D possibly matching TRBD1 (5 bases). Germline lookup yields CDR1 SGHTA and CDR2 FQGTGA. Trimming left V 5 bases short and J 3 bases short, with 10 bases between. The CDR3 has 13 residues. The DNA for the CDR3 is TGTGCCAGCAGCCCGGACACCGAAGAGACCCAGTACTTC. Protein sequence: CASSPDTEETQYF. The full variable domain, completed using reference TRBV7-3 and TRBJ2-5, is GAGVSQTPSNKVTEKGKYVELRCDPISGHTALYWYRQSLGQGPEFLIYFQGTGAADDSGLPNDRFFAVRPEGSVSTLKIQRTERGDSAVYLCASSPDTEETQYFGPGTRLLVL.

J is TRBJ1-4 and V is TRBV7-2; unclear D gene. Per the germline V gene, CDR1 is SGHTA and CDR2 is FQGNSA. The CDR3 has 15 residues. Trimming pared 0 bases from V and 8 bases from J, leaving 13 bases between. The CDR3 nucleotides are TGTGCCAGCAGCTTAGCAGGGAGGTTATGGGAAAAACTGTTTTTT. Translated, it gives CASSLAGRLWEKLFF. The variable domain in full, with the rest retrieved from reference TRBV7-2 and TRBJ1-4, is GAGVSQSPSNKVTEKGKDVELRCDPISGHTALYWYRQSLGQGLEFLIYFQGNSAPDKSGLPSDRFSAERTGGSVSTLTIQRTQQEDSAVYLCASSLAGRLWEKLFFGSGTQLSVL.

The chain employs TRBV19 and TRBJ1-1; D is perhaps TRBD1 (6 bases). Germline V CDR1 and CDR2: LNHDA, SQIVND (reference sequence). The CDR3 extends over 13 amino acids. V was shortened by 7 bases and J by 1 base, with 10 bases between the two germline ends. The CDR3, as DNA: TGTGCCAGTACCGGACAGAGGAACACTGAAGCTTTCTTT. Its translation: CASTGQRNTEAFF.

The chain couples TRBV7-9 to TRBJ1-1, with 11 positions matching TRBD1. Germline V CDR1 and CDR2: SEHNR, FQNEAQ (reference sequence). The CDR3 has 14 amino acids. V shed 2 bases and J 8 bases; nucleotides not matched to a gene: 4. This CDR3 reads CASSLKGTGGEAFF. CDR3 in DNA: TGTGCCAGCAGCTTAAAAGGGACAGGGGGGGAAGCTTTCTTT.